This section outlines one T cell receptor beta chain sequence together with its context. Its target is not known. The data derive from a study of cytomegalovirus exposure and HLA in healthy donors. General study points: It emerged from a later analysis that several of the most significant clusters appeared to be linked to common viral pathogens.

The CDR3 extends over 16 amino acids. Trimming at V came to 0 bases and at J to 1 base, leaving 3 bases not matched to a gene. Germline loops: CDR1 SGHRS, CDR2 YFSETQ. 60 Vbeta and 13 Jbeta primers were used in PCR. The protocol was immunoSEQ multiplex PCR, while the TCRdb copy is restricted to in-frame clones and leaves out a portion. There are approximately 110,000 clones in the sample, with approximately 0.6% held by the top ten. The chain links TRBV5-1 to TRBJ2-3, with 9 bases identical to TRBD2. The specimen was PBMCs. This receptor was taken from a middle-aged man in good health and CMV-seronegative. The CDR3 spells CASSLGSGGGTDTQYF. For the CDR3, the DNA is TGCGCCAGCAGCTTGGGTAGCGGGGGAGGCACAGATACGCAGTATTTT.